This TCR beta chain originates from a study of shared clonotypes between healthy human individuals. Repertoires were generated with immunoSEQ multiplex PCR, while TCRdb's copy carries only in-frame clones and drops some. The sample has under 2,500,000 clones; roughly 95% are singletons. Germline assignment: CDR1 MDHEN and CDR2 SYDVKM. The CDR3 totals 15 residues. Trimming removed 5 bases at V and 5 bases at J, with 18 bases between. Study-level findings and limits: What naive subsets generally showed was a larger estimated richness than memory subsets showed. Clonotypes shared by all four donors outscored non-shared clonotypes in generation probability.

Concerning this clone itself: As yet, its antigen is unknown.

This clonotype was obtained from a man aged 18-30 years in good health. This rearrangement joins TRBV28 to TRBJ2-5; D could derive from TRBD1 or TRBD2 (5 bases each). Sequencing was done on a sample of naive CD4+ T cells sorted from blood. Noted subset: CD45RA+ positively selected. CDR3 protein: CASSTSPGARETQYF. CDR3 sequence (DNA): TGTGCCAGCAGTACCTCCCCCGGGGCCAGGGAGACCCAGTACTTC.